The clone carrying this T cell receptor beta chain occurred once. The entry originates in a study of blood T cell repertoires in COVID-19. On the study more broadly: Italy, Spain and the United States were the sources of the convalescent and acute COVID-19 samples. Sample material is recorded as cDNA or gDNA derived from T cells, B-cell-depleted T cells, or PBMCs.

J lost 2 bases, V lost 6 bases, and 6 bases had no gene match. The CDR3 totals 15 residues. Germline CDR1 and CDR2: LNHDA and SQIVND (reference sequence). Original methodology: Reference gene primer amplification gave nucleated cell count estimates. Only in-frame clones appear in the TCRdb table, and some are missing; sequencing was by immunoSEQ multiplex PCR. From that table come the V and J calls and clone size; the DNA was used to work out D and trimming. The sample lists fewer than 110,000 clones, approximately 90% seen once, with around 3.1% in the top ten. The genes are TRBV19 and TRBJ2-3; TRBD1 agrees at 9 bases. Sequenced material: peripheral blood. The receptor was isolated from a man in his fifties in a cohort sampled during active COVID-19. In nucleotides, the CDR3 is TGTGCCAGTAGACGTGGGACAGGGAACACAGATACGCAGTATTTT. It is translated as CASRRGTGNTDTQYF.